Listed below are T cell receptor beta chains from one sample, sequenced in a study of graft-versus-host responses after intestinal transplantation. The repertoire was sequenced with immunoSEQ multiplex PCR; TCRdb's copy has only in-frame clones and lacks some. The sample holds 15,000 to 20,000 clones, 75% to 85% seen once. Sequences were derived from ileum tissue, sampled 104 days after intestinal transplant. The receptor set was obtained from a human patient who received an intestinal transplant, so some T cells may come from the graft donor. Both conserved end residues are part of each CDR3. The order of the fields is J gene, V gene, clone size, D gene, CDR3 length, CDR3 protein, CDR3 DNA. D genes are given only for firm matches. Not all rows give a size; the values are once, few, many and, for expanded clones, a class.

J: TRBJ1-1; V: TRBV6-6; size: few; D: -; length: 13; CDR3: CASSYSTNTEAFF; DNA: TGTGCCAGCAGTTACTCGACAAACACTGAAGCTTTCTTT
J: TRBJ2-7; V: TRBV7-8; size: -; D: -; length: 14; CDR3: CASSPRGVSYEQYF; DNA: TGTGCCAGCAGCCCGAGGGGCGTCTCCTACGAGCAGTACTTC
J: TRBJ2-3; V: TRBV5-1; size: once; D: TRBD2; length: 16; CDR3: CASSLGGGGSTDTQYF; DNA: TGCGCCAGCAGCTTGGGTGGCGGGGGTAGCACAGATACGCAGTATTTT
J: TRBJ1-1; V: TRBV7-9; size: -; D: -; length: 14; CDR3: CASSLRVMNTEAFF; DNA: TGTGCCAGCAGCTTAAGAGTGATGAACACTGAAGCTTTCTTT
J: TRBJ2-5; V: TRBV5-4; size: -; D: TRBD2; length: 18; CDR3: CASSWGLAGALREETQYF; DNA: TGTGCCAGCAGCTGGGGACTAGCGGGGGCCTTGAGGGAAGAGACCCAGTACTTC
J: TRBJ2-1; V: TRBV5-5; size: -; D: -; length: 16; CDR3: CASSPSGRFSYNEQFF; DNA: TGTGCCAGCAGCCCCTCAGGGAGATTCTCCTACAATGAGCAGTTCTTC
J: TRBJ1-1; V: TRBV7-7; size: once; D: -; length: 17; CDR3: CASSFTSFGQVNTEAFF; DNA: TGTGCTAGCAGCTTTACTTCTTTTGGGCAGGTGAACACTGAAGCTTTCTTT
J: TRBJ1-1; V: TRBV27; size: -; D: TRBD1; length: 17; CDR3: CASSLSDQTGHYTEAFF; DNA: TGTGCCAGCAGTTTATCGGACCAGACAGGGCATTACACTGAAGCTTTCTTT
J: TRBJ1-1; V: TRBV15; size: -; D: -; length: 17; CDR3: CATSRSPKTVMNTEAFF; DNA: TGTGCCACCAGCAGAAGCCCAAAGACCGTCATGAACACTGAAGCTTTCTTT
J: TRBJ1-1; V: TRBV7-4; size: -; D: -; length: 16; CDR3: CASSPPRGGTPWQAFF; DNA: TGTGCCAGCAGCCCGCCGAGGGGAGGGACCCCGTGGCAAGCTTTCTTT
J: TRBJ2-7; V: TRBV28; size: -; D: TRBD2; length: 15; CDR3: CASSFWRELSYEQYF; DNA: TGTGCCAGCAGTTTCTGGCGGGAGCTTTCCTACGAGCAGTACTTC
J: TRBJ1-5; V: TRBV6-5; size: -; D: -; length: 13; CDR3: CASSGTNNQPQHF; DNA: TGTGCCAGCAGTGGGACAAACAATCAGCCCCAGCATTTT
J: TRBJ2-5; V: TRBV6-6; size: -; D: -; length: 14; CDR3: CASSWSSVQETQYF; DNA: TGTGCCAGCAGTTGGAGTAGCGTGCAAGAGACCCAGTACTTC
J: TRBJ2-7; V: TRBV6-1; size: -; D: TRBD2; length: 15; CDR3: CASSEELAGAYEQYF; DNA: TGTGCCAGCAGTGAAGAACTAGCGGGAGCCTACGAGCAGTACTTC
J: TRBJ2-2; V: TRBV21-1; size: few; D: -; length: 13; CDR3: CASSKENTGELFF; DNA: TGTGCCAGCAGCAAAGAAAACACCGGGGAGCTGTTTTTT
J: TRBJ1-1; V: TRBV18; size: -; D: -; length: 14; CDR3: CASSTPSRNTEAFF; DNA: TGTGCCAGCTCAACGCCCTCGCGGAACACTGAAGCTTTCTTT
J: TRBJ2-7; V: TRBV28; size: medium-sized; D: -; length: 13; CDR3: CASSLESSYEQYF; DNA: TGTGCCAGCAGTTTAGAGAGCTCCTACGAGCAGTACTTC
J: TRBJ1-1; V: TRBV18; size: -; D: -; length: 12; CDR3: CASSPFGSRAFF; DNA: TGTGCCAGCTCACCTTTTGGTAGTCGAGCTTTCTTT
J: TRBJ2-3; V: TRBV5-5; size: -; D: -; length: 15; CDR3: CASRLWGRDTDTQYF; DNA: TGTGCCAGCAGGTTGTGGGGGAGAGACACAGATACGCAGTATTTT
J: TRBJ2-1; V: TRBV16; size: -; D: -; length: 19; CDR3: CASSQSIGVVRGSYNEQFF; DNA: TGTGCCAGCAGCCAATCCATCGGGGTAGTGAGGGGCTCCTACAATGAGCAGTTCTTC
J: TRBJ1-3; V: TRBV7-8; size: -; D: -; length: 18; CDR3: CASSREIPTAFSGNTIYF; DNA: TGTGCCAGCAGCCGAGAAATCCCGACAGCGTTCTCTGGAAACACCATATATTTT
J: TRBJ2-3; V: TRBV5-1; size: -; D: -; length: 12; CDR3: CASSARGSTQYF; DNA: TGCGCCAGCAGCGCCCGAGGGAGTACGCAGTATTTT
J: TRBJ2-7; V: TRBV7-2; size: -; D: TRBD2; length: 16; CDR3: CASSPNPAGNPYEQYF; DNA: TGTGCCAGCAGCCCGAACCCAGCGGGGAATCCCTACGAGCAGTACTTC
J: TRBJ2-7; V: TRBV7-2; size: -; D: -; length: 17; CDR3: CASSFSLRDRRGYEQYF; DNA: TGTGCCAGCAGCTTTAGCCTCCGAGACAGGAGAGGGTACGAGCAGTACTTC
J: TRBJ1-1; V: TRBV18; size: -; D: TRBD1; length: 15; CDR3: CASSPDAGGETEAFF; DNA: TGTGCCAGCTCACCAGATGCAGGGGGCGAGACTGAAGCTTTCTTT
J: TRBJ1-4; V: TRBV10-3; size: medium-sized; D: -; length: 15; CDR3: CAISEPALTNEKLFF; DNA: TGTGCCATCAGTGAGCCGGCCCTCACTAATGAAAAACTGTTTTTT
J: TRBJ1-5; V: TRBV25-1; size: -; D: -; length: 15; CDR3: CASSEGVTSNQPQHF; DNA: TGTGCCAGCAGTGAAGGGGTGACGAGCAATCAGCCCCAGCATTTT
J: TRBJ2-1; V: TRBV7-8; size: -; D: TRBD1; length: 15; CDR3: CASSDRDRAYNEQFF; DNA: TGTGCCAGCAGCGACCGGGACAGGGCCTACAATGAGCAGTTCTTC
J: TRBJ2-6; V: TRBV27; size: -; D: TRBD2; length: 18; CDR3: CASSYSSGRGSGANVLTF; DNA: TGTGCCAGCAGCTACTCTAGCGGGAGAGGCTCTGGGGCCAACGTCCTGACTTTC
J: TRBJ2-5; V: TRBV4-1; size: -; D: -; length: 15; CDR3: CASSQDHPTRETQYF; DNA: TGCGCCAGCAGCCAAGATCACCCTACCCGCGAGACCCAGTACTTC
J: TRBJ2-5; V: TRBV6-5; size: -; D: -; length: 15; CDR3: CASSYIDLSQETQYF; DNA: TGTGCCAGCAGTTACATAGATCTCTCTCAAGAGACCCAGTACTTC
J: TRBJ1-1; V: TRBV29-1; size: few; D: -; length: 14; CDR3: CSVAGKLRNTEAFF; DNA: TGCAGCGTTGCAGGGAAGTTACGGAACACTGAAGCTTTCTTT
J: TRBJ2-7; V: TRBV27; size: -; D: -; length: 12; CDR3: CASSAGSYEQYF; DNA: TGTGCCAGCTCGGCGGGATCCTACGAGCAGTACTTC
J: TRBJ2-1; V: TRBV16; size: -; D: -; length: 15; CDR3: CASSPLATDYNEQFF; DNA: TGTGCCAGCAGCCCTTTAGCGACGGACTACAATGAGCAGTTCTTC
J: TRBJ1-5; V: TRBV10-3; size: -; D: TRBD1; length: 13; CDR3: CATGQGRHQPQHF; DNA: TGTGCCACAGGACAGGGGCGGCATCAGCCCCAGCATTTT
J: TRBJ2-7; V: TRBV11-3; size: few; D: -; length: 13; CDR3: CASSPKGSYEQYF; DNA: TGTGCCAGCAGCCCCAAAGGTTCCTACGAGCAGTACTTC
J: TRBJ2-3; V: TRBV19; size: -; D: TRBD2; length: 16; CDR3: CASSPERESFLDTQYF; DNA: TGTGCCAGTAGCCCAGAGCGGGAGTCTTTTTTAGATACGCAGTATTTT
J: TRBJ2-2; V: TRBV7-3; size: -; D: -; length: 15; CDR3: CASSLQGLNTGELFF; DNA: TGTGCCAGCAGCTTACAGGGTCTGAACACCGGGGAGCTGTTTTTT
J: TRBJ2-7; V: TRBV4-1; size: -; D: -; length: 15; CDR3: CASSRGRLTAYEQYF; DNA: TGCGCCAGCAGCCGAGGGAGACTAACCGCCTACGAGCAGTACTTC
J: TRBJ2-3; V: TRBV19; size: -; D: -; length: 14; CDR3: CASSSTGNTDTQYF; DNA: TGTGCCAGTAGCTCCACTGGGAACACAGATACGCAGTATTTT
J: TRBJ2-7; V: TRBV28; size: -; D: -; length: 14; CDR3: CASSPAQIYSEQYF; DNA: TGTGCCAGCAGTCCAGCCCAGATATACAGCGAGCAGTACTTC
J: TRBJ2-7; V: TRBV27; size: large; D: TRBD2; length: 14; CDR3: CASSLLAGLDEQYF; DNA: TGTGCCAGCAGTTTACTAGCGGGATTGGACGAGCAGTACTTC
J: TRBJ2-7; V: TRBV7-9; size: -; D: -; length: 12; CDR3: CASTGGPYEQYF; DNA: TGTGCCAGCACAGGAGGGCCCTACGAGCAGTACTTC
J: TRBJ2-7; V: TRBV5-1; size: -; D: -; length: 15; CDR3: CASSLAGVRGDEQYF; DNA: TGCGCCAGCAGCTTGGCCGGGGTAAGAGGGGACGAGCAGTACTTC
J: TRBJ2-4; V: TRBV21-1; size: -; D: -; length: 16; CDR3: CASSRTQILAKNIQYF; DNA: TGTGCCAGCAGCAGGACGCAGATCCTAGCCAAAAACATTCAGTACTTC
J: TRBJ2-7; V: TRBV2; size: -; D: TRBD1; length: 14; CDR3: CASWGQASLYEQYF; DNA: TGTGCCAGCTGGGGACAGGCTTCCCTCTACGAGCAGTACTTC
J: TRBJ1-6; V: TRBV25-1; size: -; D: TRBD1; length: 15; CDR3: CASSLDRVGPLPLHF; DNA: TGTGCCAGCAGCCTCGACAGGGTCGGACCTTTGCCCCTCCACTTT
J: TRBJ1-2; V: TRBV12-5; size: -; D: -; length: 12; CDR3: CASGAGFNGYTF; DNA: TGTGCTAGTGGGGCGGGGTTTAATGGCTACACCTTC
J: TRBJ2-7; V: TRBV5-6; size: -; D: -; length: 13; CDR3: CVSGGGNNYEQYF; DNA: TGTGTCTCGGGGGGCGGGAACAACTACGAGCAGTACTTC
J: TRBJ2-3; V: TRBV4-2; size: -; D: -; length: 12; CDR3: CASSAMGDTQYF; DNA: TGTGCCAGCAGCGCAATGGGGGATACGCAGTATTTT